What follows is one T cell receptor beta chain and its context. Its antigen remains unknown. CDR1 SQVTM and CDR2 ANQGSEA come from the germline V gene. The CDR3 has 15 residues. V dropped 4 bases and J dropped 7 bases, with 22 bases sitting between them. Sequencing templates came from extracted RNA that was reverse transcribed into cDNA. Sequencing used immunoSEQ multiplex PCR; TCRdb keeps in-frame clones, though not all of them. The sample carries approximately 200,000 clones, 45% to 65% recorded once. This record belongs to a study of CD8+ T cells in alopecia areata. Study-wide findings and caveats: Scalp samples also yield sequences from resident alphabeta T cells of normal skin. Researchers reported that TCR sharing among patients proved less clear than in mice, possibly HLA-linked. In scalp, tofacitinib significantly decreased clonality and expanded CD8+ clones among the top 100.

Treatment specified: oral pan-JAK inhibitor, 5-10 mg twice daily. The rearrangement links TRBV29-1 to TRBJ1-2, with D maybe TRBD1 (6 bases). This sequence was found in a human donor with alopecia areata. Sequenced here: CD4+ T cells sorted from blood, sampled at week 4, from a patient treated with tofacitinib. CDR3 sequence (DNA): TGCAGCGTTGTGACCCCTGGCAGGGGATTTAGTGGCTACACCTTC. Translated, it gives CSVVTPGRGFSGYTF.